This T cell receptor beta chain was found in a study of control samples from healthy donors and cancer patients. Sequenced by immunoSEQ multiplex PCR; TCRdb stores in-frame clones only, minus some. Of approximately 100,000 clones listed, around 90% are singletons. The germline V gene has CDR1 LNHDA and CDR2 SQIVND (reference sequence). CDR3 length: 14 residues. The ends were cut back, 6 bases at V and 9 bases at J, with 15 bases in the middle. The sample taken for sequencing was blood. This TCR derives from a human donor in good health. The donor label of this sample is uncertain. V and J are TRBV19 and TRBJ1-6; TRBD1 might be the D (6 bases). CDR3: CASSGQGIGSPLHF. DNA of the CDR3: TGTGCCAGTAGCGGCCAGGGGATCGGTTCACCCCTCCACTTT.